What follows describes a single TCR beta chain. The antigen remains unidentified. This entry belongs to a study of cytomegalovirus exposure and HLA in healthy donors. Whole-study findings and limits: The listing of roughly 160 TCR beta chains classed them as cytomegalovirus-associated. Among CMV-associated TCR beta chains, most appeared HLA-restricted in a later analysis. A reported reduction in N-insertions relative to the approximately 600-donor mean was seen in an Asian-associated ancestry cluster in a later analysis.

The PCR used 60 Vbeta and 13 Jbeta primers. This table comes from immunoSEQ multiplex PCR, and its TCRdb copy is limited to in-frame clones, with some not included. Here the sample spans some 150,000 clones, around three quarters being singletons. The clonotype was recovered from a woman aged 30 to 39 in good health and CMV-seronegative. The sample was PBMCs.

DNA of the CDR3: TGTGCCAGCAGTGAAGGACCTAGCGGGGGGACCCAGTACTTC. Translation: CASSEGPSGGTQYF. V usage is TRBV25-1 and J usage is TRBJ2-5; 10 bases align to TRBD2. Trimming at V came to 2 bases and at J to 7 bases, leaving 4 bases not matched to a gene. Germline V CDR1 and CDR2: MGHDK, SYGVNS. This CDR3 contains 14 residues.